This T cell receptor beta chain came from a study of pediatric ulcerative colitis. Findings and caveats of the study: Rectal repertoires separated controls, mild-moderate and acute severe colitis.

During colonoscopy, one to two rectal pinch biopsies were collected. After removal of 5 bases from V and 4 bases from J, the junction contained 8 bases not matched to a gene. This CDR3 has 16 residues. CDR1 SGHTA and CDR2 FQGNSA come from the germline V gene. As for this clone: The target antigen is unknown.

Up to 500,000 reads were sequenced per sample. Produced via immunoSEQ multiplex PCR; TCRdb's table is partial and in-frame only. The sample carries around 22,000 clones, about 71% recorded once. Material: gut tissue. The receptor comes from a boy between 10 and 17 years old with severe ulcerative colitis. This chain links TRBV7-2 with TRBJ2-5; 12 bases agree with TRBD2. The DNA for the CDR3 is TGTGCCAGCAGCCCCAGACTAGCGGGGGCATTAGAGACCCAGTACTTC. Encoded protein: CASSPRLAGALETQYF.